The sequence of this T cell receptor beta chain was determined in a study of T cells in women clearing cervical HPV infection. Across the whole study: Controls gave blood once infection was undetectable; cases at lesion identification. Study-wide results and limits: Cases carried less TRBV6-7 than controls: roughly 0.12% versus 0.17%. T-cell numbers per sample were unknown and may explain richness differences.

Turning to this clone: Its antigen is as yet unknown. The DNA ends 3 residues before the CDR3 does, and the rest of the CDR3 is filled in from the germline J gene.

This CDR3 is built from 15 residues. Germline trimming cut 3 bases from V and 2 bases from J; bases unmatched to any gene: 7. Germline CDR1 is GTSNPN and CDR2 is SVGIG (reference sequence). immunoSEQ multiplex PCR used an average of about 1.3 ug genomic DNA. Assay used: immunoSEQ multiplex PCR; TCRdb lists only in-frame clones, some missing. This sample's clone table lists 30,000 to 45,000 clones. Sample: blood buffy coat. The V and J genes are TRBV30 and TRBJ2-5, with 9 bases that match TRBD2. This sequence originates from a woman between 18 and 75 years old with a cervical HPV16 infection that either progressed to CIN3+ or cleared (not recorded which). The part of the CDR3 DNA that was read is TGTGCCTGGAGCCACGGACTAGCGCTACAAGAGACC. Its protein product is CAWSHGLALQET. The whole CDR3 region reads CAWSHGLALQETQYF.